This entry concerns a single T cell receptor (beta chain). Its antigen is not known. This CDR3 is built from 14 residues. V lost 1 base and J lost 3, with 10 bases in between. Germline V CDR1 and CDR2: SGHTA, FQGNSA. The data belong to a study of T cell responses to AZD1222 COVID-19 vaccine. Regarding the study as a whole: At 160-218 and 743-854, vaccine-associated CD4 TCRs were dominant, and they spanned spike. Clonal diversity was possibly underestimated; the donors were predominantly white British and more often female. Baseline testing showed seropositivity in only a handful of AZD1222 recipients.

Both about-4-week and about-12-week second-dose recipients were combined. Clones were read by immunoSEQ multiplex PCR, and TCRdb kept only the in-frame ones, dropping some. The sample has about 86,000 clones, approximately 89% seen once. The TCR comes from an adult who received the AZD1222 COVID-19 vaccine. This chain joins TRBV7-2 and TRBJ2-7; D perhaps matches TRBD1 (8 bases). Material: peripheral blood, obtained 28 days after the second AZD1222 dose. In DNA form, the CDR3 reads TGTGCCAGCAGCTTAGACAGGGGGGGCTACGAGCAGTACTTC. Encoded protein: CASSLDRGGYEQYF.